The clone carrying this TCR beta chain was counted between two and nine times. Its target is unknown. The entry originates in a study of STAT3 mutations in large granular lymphocyte leukemia. Findings of the study overall: Some patients had persisting codominant clonotypes that could mask small clones. In T-cell large granular lymphocyte leukemia, about half of patients showed multiple immunodominant subclonotypes. Some patients had dominant TCR clones larger than their STAT3 mutant burden. Clonal expansion was inferred from other time points because no sample existed at each clone's first appearance.

About 40,000 productive templates were obtained per sample on average. Repertoires were generated with immunoSEQ multiplex PCR, while TCRdb's copy carries only in-frame clones and drops some. The table shows more than 1,000 clones, with about 44% occurring only once. V shed 7 bases and J shed 2 bases, with 8 bases lying between them. Germline CDR1 and CDR2: LGHNT and FRNRAP. The CDR3 spans 12 residues. Sequencing input: peripheral blood mononuclear cells. The genes are TRBV12-5 and TRBJ1-2, with D hard to call. This TCR derives from a male patient in his fifties with T-cell large granular lymphocyte leukemia. Some clones in this sample may be carry-over from other donors' samples. In nucleotides, the CDR3 is TGTGCTAGTGCGGGCAGCAACTATGGCTACACCTTC. It translates to CASAGSNYGYTF.